The rows below give T cell receptor beta chains drawn from one sample of a study of blood T cell repertoires in COVID-19. Sequenced by immunoSEQ multiplex PCR; TCRdb stores in-frame clones only, minus some. This repertoire shows a few hundred thousand clones, 80% to 90% found once; its top ten account for around 7%. Sequenced input: PBMCs or T cells enriched from blood (not recorded which). These receptors originate from a man aged 25-45 years in a cohort exposed to, infected with or recovered from COVID-19 (not recorded which). Both conserved end residues are part of each CDR3. D genes are given only for firm matches. Where a row states a size, it is once, few, many or the class of an expanded clone; other rows omit it.

CDR3,DNA,D,size,J,V
CASSPGGGYGYTF,TGTGCCAGCAGCCCAGGGGGCGGCTATGGCTACACCTTC,TRBD1,.,TRBJ1-2,TRBV7-9
CASSESGQVVSNQPQHF,TGCGCCAGCAGTGAGTCGGGACAGGTAGTTAGCAATCAGCCCCAGCATTTT,TRBD1,.,TRBJ1-5,TRBV10-2
CASSLVGTSKETQYF,TGTGCCAGCAGCTTGGTAGGGACTAGCAAAGAGACCCAGTACTTC,TRBD2,.,TRBJ2-5,TRBV5-4
CASSHSGNEQFF,TGTGCCAGCAGCCATAGCGGTAATGAGCAGTTCTTC,.,.,TRBJ2-1,TRBV14
CASSPSASGNGETQYF,TGTGCCAGCAGCCCCTCGGCTAGCGGGAATGGAGAGACCCAGTACTTC,TRBD2,.,TRBJ2-5,TRBV9
CASSGGARHSGRASDTQYF,TGTGCCAGCAGCGGGGGGGCCCGTCATAGCGGGAGGGCCTCAGATACGCAGTATTTT,TRBD2,.,TRBJ2-3,TRBV9
CASSDGQGNTGELFF,TGTGCCAGCAGTGACGGACAGGGGAACACCGGGGAGCTGTTTTTT,TRBD1,.,TRBJ2-2,TRBV2
CASSRGGQGAYEQYF,TGCGCCAGCAGCCGCGGAGGACAGGGGGCCTACGAGCAGTACTTC,TRBD1,once,TRBJ2-7,TRBV4-3
CASSIVGVHSPLHF,TGTGCCAGTAGTATAGTAGGGGTTCACTCACCCCTCCACTTT,.,.,TRBJ1-6,TRBV19
CASSPYRGPGEKLFF,TGTGCCAGCAGCCCCTACAGGGGGCCCGGTGAAAAACTGTTTTTT,TRBD1,.,TRBJ1-4,TRBV28
CSASILQETQYF,TGCAGTGCTAGTATCCTCCAAGAGACCCAGTACTTC,.,.,TRBJ2-5,TRBV20-1
CASSLAGTSGSYEQYF,TGTGCCAGCAGCTTGGCCGGGACTAGCGGGAGCTACGAGCAGTACTTC,TRBD2,once,TRBJ2-7,TRBV7-6
CASSLYGEQYEQYF,TGCGCCAGCAGCTTGTATGGGGAGCAATACGAGCAGTACTTC,.,.,TRBJ2-7,TRBV5-1
CASSLQGGAYSQPQHF,TGTGCCAGCAGCTTGCAAGGGGGCGCATACTCGCAGCCCCAGCATTTT,TRBD1,once,TRBJ1-5,TRBV5-6
CASSLQLAGVDTQYF,TGTGCCAGCAGCTTGCAATTAGCGGGGGTAGATACGCAGTATTTT,TRBD2,.,TRBJ2-3,TRBV11-3
CASSSTGYTYEQYF,TGTGCCAGCAGCTCTACAGGGTACACCTACGAGCAGTACTTC,.,.,TRBJ2-7,TRBV7-6
CASSLSPTGDTEAFF,TGTGCCAGCAGCTTAAGTCCCACAGGGGACACTGAAGCTTTCTTT,TRBD1,.,TRBJ1-1,TRBV7-6
CASSFSGTSAARRETQYF,TGTGCCAGCAGTTTTTCGGGGACTAGCGCCGCCCGGAGAGAGACCCAGTACTTC,TRBD2,once,TRBJ2-5,TRBV28
CASSQVAGSSYNEQFF,TGTGCCAGCAGCCAAGTTGCGGGCAGCTCCTACAATGAGCAGTTCTTC,.,.,TRBJ2-1,TRBV3-1/TRBV3-2
CASSQSGRALETQYF,TGTGCCAGCAGCCAAAGCGGGAGGGCCCTGGAGACCCAGTACTTC,TRBD2,.,TRBJ2-5,TRBV7-2
CASSLNSGNLFF,TGTGCCAGCAGCTTAAATTCAGGGAACCTGTTTTTT,.,.,TRBJ1-4,TRBV7-2
CASSLDASLGEQYF,TGCGCCAGCAGCTTGGACGCTAGTCTAGGCGAGCAGTACTTC,.,few,TRBJ2-7,TRBV5-1
CASSLAGVAQYF,TGTGCCAGCAGCTTAGCGGGAGTGGCCCAGTACTTC,.,.,TRBJ2-5,TRBV7-9
CASTRTANSYEQYF,TGTGCCAGCACCCGGACAGCCAACTCCTACGAGCAGTACTTC,.,.,TRBJ2-7,TRBV11-2
CASSPTWGNTIYF,TGTGCCAGCAGTCCGACTTGGGGAAACACCATATATTTT,.,.,TRBJ1-3,TRBV5-6
CASSLLGGIGNTIYF,TGTGCCAGCAGTCTGCTCGGGGGGATCGGAAACACCATATATTTT,.,.,TRBJ1-3,TRBV27
CASSAKIGNTIYF,TGTGCCAGCAGCGCTAAAATAGGAAACACCATATATTTT,.,.,TRBJ1-3,TRBV12-3/TRBV12-4
CASSSIPPPGDNEQFF,TGCGCCAGCAGCTCGATCCCCCCCCCGGGGGACAATGAGCAGTTCTTC,.,.,TRBJ2-1,TRBV5-1
CAASRENIQYF,TGTGCCGCGTCTCGGGAAAACATTCAGTACTTC,.,.,TRBJ2-4,TRBV28
CASSFGREAQHF,TGTGCCAGCTCTTTCGGTAGGGAGGCCCAGCATTTT,.,.,TRBJ1-5,TRBV7-9
CASSQTSGAGGYTF,TGTGCCAGCAGCCAGACTAGCGGGGCTGGTGGCTACACCTTC,.,.,TRBJ1-2,TRBV3-1/TRBV3-2
CASRSRRGSYNEQFF,TGTGCCAGTAGATCTCGGCGGGGATCCTACAATGAGCAGTTCTTC,.,.,TRBJ2-1,TRBV6-5
CASSFSRVNTEAFF,TGTGCCAGCAGTTTTTCCAGGGTAAACACTGAAGCTTTCTTT,.,.,TRBJ1-1,TRBV27
CASSLRTLGELFF,TGTGCCAGCTCACTCAGGACTTTGGGGGAGCTGTTTTTT,.,.,TRBJ2-2,TRBV18
CASSLSGRRTYEQYF,TGCGCCAGCAGCCTAAGCGGGAGGAGAACCTACGAGCAGTACTTC,TRBD2,.,TRBJ2-7,TRBV5-1
CASSSQTGGFTDTQYF,TGTGCCAGCAGCTCCCAGACAGGGGGGTTCACAGATACGCAGTATTTT,TRBD1,.,TRBJ2-3,TRBV7-2
CASSEEYRGKLAGRETQYF,TGTGCCAGCAGCGAGGAATACAGGGGTAAATTAGCAGGGCGAGAGACCCAGTACTTC,.,.,TRBJ2-5,TRBV21-1
CASSPPGLAVGEQFF,TGTGCCAGCAGCCCCCCGGGACTAGCGGTCGGTGAGCAGTTCTTC,TRBD2,.,TRBJ2-1,TRBV28
CASSKETDRVEGYTF,TGTGCCAGCAGCAAGGAGACGGACAGGGTGGAGGGCTACACCTTC,.,few,TRBJ1-2,TRBV21-1
CATMSPPSGRKSGELFF,TGTGCCACCATGTCCCCCCCAAGCGGGAGAAAGTCCGGGGAGCTGTTTTTT,TRBD2,.,TRBJ2-2,TRBV28